The subject of this entry is one TCR beta chain. No antigen is known for it. These data belong to a study of cytomegalovirus exposure and HLA in healthy donors. Whole-study results and caveats: A later analysis found that most CMV-associated TCR beta chains appeared HLA-restricted.

V shed 8 bases, J shed 6 bases, and the junction held 4 bases outside the gene matches. Germline V gives CDR1 WSHSY, CDR2 SAAADI. CDR3 size: 12 residues. The study ran its PCR with 60 Vbeta and 13 Jbeta primers. Some clones are missing from TCRdb's copy, which holds only in-frame ones; the method was immunoSEQ multiplex PCR. The sample holds some 130,000 clones, approximately 81% seen once. Sequencing input: PBMCs. The receptor was isolated from a man between 18 and 35 years old in good health and CMV-seronegative. V and J are TRBV10-2 and TRBJ1-5; 7 bases align to TRBD1. CDR3 sequence reads: CASGQVFQPQHF. The CDR3 DNA follows: TGCGCCAGCGGACAGGTCTTTCAGCCCCAGCATTTT.